This is a list of T cell receptor beta chains from one sample in a study of early T cells in non-severe SARS-CoV-2 infection. TCRdb re-called the 5' RACE reads with MiXCR, one entry per CDR3 protein. The sample holds around 99,000 distinct CDR3 sequences, around 10% seen once. Source material: whole blood. The receptors were sampled from an adult who was a healthcare worker with PCR-confirmed SARS-CoV-2 infection or an uninfected control (not recorded which). CDR3s include the opening cysteine and the closing phenylalanine or tryptophan. The order of the fields is V gene, CDR3 length, D gene, J gene, clone size, CDR3 DNA, CDR3 protein. A D gene is named only where the DNA matches it firmly. The size field is filled for only some rows; it gives once, few, many or a size class.

V gene: TRBV5-1; CDR3 length: 16; D gene: .; J gene: TRBJ2-4; clone size: .; CDR3 DNA: TGCGCCAGCAGCTTGGATGTCGGCGTAGCCAAAAACATTCAGTACTTC; CDR3 protein: CASSLDVGVAKNIQYF
V gene: TRBV6-1; CDR3 length: 13; D gene: .; J gene: TRBJ1-1; clone size: few; CDR3 DNA: TGTGCCAGCAGTGAAGAGGCGGAAAGTGAAGCTTTCTTT; CDR3 protein: CASSEEAESEAFF
V gene: TRBV29-1; CDR3 length: 10; D gene: .; J gene: TRBJ1-1; clone size: few; CDR3 DNA: TGCAGCGTTGTAGAAGGGCCAGCTTTCTTT; CDR3 protein: CSVVEGPAFF
V gene: TRBV12-3/TRBV12-4; CDR3 length: 14; D gene: TRBD1; J gene: TRBJ1-6; clone size: .; CDR3 DNA: TGTGCCAGCAAACCCGGGACAGGGCATTCACCCATCCACTTT; CDR3 protein: CASKPGTGHSPIHF
V gene: TRBV11-2; CDR3 length: 15; D gene: TRBD2; J gene: TRBJ2-3; clone size: many; CDR3 DNA: TGTGCCAGCAGCTTCGGTAGCGGGGGCGGAGATACGCAGTATTTT; CDR3 protein: CASSFGSGGGDTQYF
V gene: TRBV7-2; CDR3 length: 15; D gene: .; J gene: TRBJ2-1; clone size: .; CDR3 DNA: TGTGCCAGCAGCATTAGTTCGAGCTCCTACAATGAGCAGTTCTTC; CDR3 protein: CASSISSSSYNEQFF
V gene: TRBV6-6; CDR3 length: 15; D gene: TRBD1; J gene: TRBJ1-4; clone size: many; CDR3 DNA: TGTGCCAGCAGTTACCCGAGACAGGGTGGTGAAAAACTGTTTTTT; CDR3 protein: CASSYPRQGGEKLFF
V gene: TRBV28; CDR3 length: 16; D gene: .; J gene: TRBJ2-7; clone size: once; CDR3 DNA: TGTGCCAGCAGTGCACATCCCAACGCGACAAACTACGAGCAGTACTTC; CDR3 protein: CASSAHPNATNYEQYF
V gene: TRBV12-3/TRBV12-4; CDR3 length: 15; D gene: .; J gene: TRBJ2-7; clone size: .; CDR3 DNA: TGTGCCAGCAGTTTAATTGGCACGGTCTCGTACGAGCAGTACTTC; CDR3 protein: CASSLIGTVSYEQYF
V gene: TRBV7-3; CDR3 length: 15; D gene: TRBD2; J gene: TRBJ2-1; clone size: few; CDR3 DNA: TGTGCCAGCAGCCTCTCCGGACTAGCGGGAGATGAGCAGTTCTTC; CDR3 protein: CASSLSGLAGDEQFF
V gene: TRBV28; CDR3 length: 15; D gene: .; J gene: TRBJ2-7; clone size: many; CDR3 DNA: TGTGCCAGCAGTTTTAGTGACAGGTTACCCTACGAGCAGTACTTC; CDR3 protein: CASSFSDRLPYEQYF
V gene: TRBV28; CDR3 length: 14; D gene: .; J gene: TRBJ2-5; clone size: .; CDR3 DNA: TGTGCCAGCAGTTTGGGGGACGGTGGCAAGACCCAGTACTTC; CDR3 protein: CASSLGDGGKTQYF
V gene: TRBV28; CDR3 length: 16; D gene: .; J gene: TRBJ1-2; clone size: many; CDR3 DNA: TGTGCCAGCAGTTTTAAAATTGGTGGGGGGCGAGGAGGCTACACCTTC; CDR3 protein: CASSFKIGGGRGGYTF
V gene: TRBV5-1; CDR3 length: 14; D gene: .; J gene: TRBJ2-2; clone size: many; CDR3 DNA: TGCGCCAGCAGCTTGGTCGCGAACACCGGGGAGCTGTTTTTT; CDR3 protein: CASSLVANTGELFF
V gene: TRBV7-2; CDR3 length: 14; D gene: .; J gene: TRBJ2-7; clone size: many; CDR3 DNA: TGTGCCAGCAGCGTATCCTCACAATCCTACGAGCAGTACTTC; CDR3 protein: CASSVSSQSYEQYF
V gene: TRBV6-5; CDR3 length: 15; D gene: .; J gene: TRBJ2-5; clone size: .; CDR3 DNA: TGTGCCAGCAGTTACGGTGGGAGGACCGAAGGGACCCAGTACTTC; CDR3 protein: CASSYGGRTEGTQYF
V gene: TRBV29-1; CDR3 length: 13; D gene: TRBD1; J gene: TRBJ2-5; clone size: many; CDR3 DNA: TGCAGCGTTGCCGGGACAGCGAGGGAGACCCAGTACTTC; CDR3 protein: CSVAGTARETQYF
V gene: TRBV7-9; CDR3 length: 17; D gene: TRBD2; J gene: TRBJ2-7; clone size: many; CDR3 DNA: TGTGCCAGCAGCTTAAACCCCCCATTAGGGACTATCTACGAGCAGTACTTC; CDR3 protein: CASSLNPPLGTIYEQYF
V gene: TRBV9; CDR3 length: 14; D gene: TRBD2; J gene: TRBJ2-5; clone size: many; CDR3 DNA: TGTGCCAGCAGCAACGGGGGGAGTCAAGAGACCCAGTACTTC; CDR3 protein: CASSNGGSQETQYF
V gene: TRBV6-5; CDR3 length: 16; D gene: TRBD1; J gene: TRBJ2-7; clone size: .; CDR3 DNA: TGTGCCAGCAGCCATGAGATAAGACAGGGTTCCGACGAGCAGTACTTC; CDR3 protein: CASSHEIRQGSDEQYF
V gene: TRBV19; CDR3 length: 16; D gene: .; J gene: TRBJ2-2; clone size: many; CDR3 DNA: TGTGCCAGTAGTCCCTGGGGGCGGGAGAACACCGGGGAGCTGTTTTTT; CDR3 protein: CASSPWGRENTGELFF
V gene: TRBV20-1; CDR3 length: 19; D gene: .; J gene: TRBJ2-1; clone size: many; CDR3 DNA: TGCAGTGCTAGAGACCCAGGGGGCAGGGGGGAGCGGGAACACAATGAGCAGTTCTTC; CDR3 protein: CSARDPGGRGEREHNEQFF
V gene: TRBV28; CDR3 length: 18; D gene: TRBD2; J gene: TRBJ2-2; clone size: many; CDR3 DNA: TGTGCCAGCAGTTTATACCCCCCGCTAGCGGGAGGCACCGGGGAGCTGTTTTTT; CDR3 protein: CASSLYPPLAGGTGELFF
V gene: TRBV3-1; CDR3 length: 15; D gene: .; J gene: TRBJ2-1; clone size: .; CDR3 DNA: TGTGCCAGCAGCCAAGCCCTAGGTGGGTACAATGAGCAGTTCTTC; CDR3 protein: CASSQALGGYNEQFF
V gene: TRBV25-1; CDR3 length: 15; D gene: .; J gene: TRBJ1-6; clone size: few; CDR3 DNA: TGTGCCAGCAGTGAAGGGCCGGGTGGCGAATCACCCCTCCACTTT; CDR3 protein: CASSEGPGGESPLHF
V gene: TRBV29-1; CDR3 length: 16; D gene: TRBD1; J gene: TRBJ1-1; clone size: few; CDR3 DNA: TGCAGCGTTGTCTTCGGACAGGGATTGGAGTACACTGAAGCTTTCTTT; CDR3 protein: CSVVFGQGLEYTEAFF
V gene: TRBV29-1; CDR3 length: 14; D gene: .; J gene: TRBJ2-5; clone size: many; CDR3 DNA: TGCAGCGCTACCGGGGGGCGTGAGGTGAAGACCCAGTACTTC; CDR3 protein: CSATGGREVKTQYF
V gene: TRBV25-1; CDR3 length: 11; D gene: .; J gene: TRBJ1-1; clone size: many; CDR3 DNA: TGTGCCAGCAGTGTAAACACTGAAGCTTTCTTT; CDR3 protein: CASSVNTEAFF
V gene: TRBV20-1; CDR3 length: 15; D gene: .; J gene: TRBJ2-3; clone size: few; CDR3 DNA: TGCAGTGCCCAAAGGGGGAGTGCTGGCACAGATACGCAGTATTTT; CDR3 protein: CSAQRGSAGTDTQYF
V gene: TRBV28; CDR3 length: 13; D gene: .; J gene: TRBJ1-2; clone size: few; CDR3 DNA: TGTGCCAGCAGTTTATTGAGCAGACATGGCTACACCTTC; CDR3 protein: CASSLLSRHGYTF
V gene: TRBV7-2; CDR3 length: 12; D gene: .; J gene: TRBJ2-7; clone size: .; CDR3 DNA: TGTGCCAGCAGCTGGGGTTGGGACGAGCAGTACTTC; CDR3 protein: CASSWGWDEQYF
V gene: TRBV28; CDR3 length: 14; D gene: .; J gene: TRBJ2-7; clone size: many; CDR3 DNA: TGTGCCAGCAGTTACACGGACAGCCCCTACGAGCAGTACTTC; CDR3 protein: CASSYTDSPYEQYF
V gene: TRBV27; CDR3 length: 15; D gene: .; J gene: TRBJ1-6; clone size: .; CDR3 DNA: TGTGCCAGCAGTTTATATGACAGCGTTAATTCACCCCTCCACTTT; CDR3 protein: CASSLYDSVNSPLHF
V gene: TRBV6-5; CDR3 length: 14; D gene: TRBD1; J gene: TRBJ1-5; clone size: few; CDR3 DNA: TGTGCCAGCAGTCCCAGGGGGAGGAATCAGCCCCAGCATTTT; CDR3 protein: CASSPRGRNQPQHF
V gene: TRBV2; CDR3 length: 16; D gene: .; J gene: TRBJ2-1; clone size: many; CDR3 DNA: TGTGCCAGCAGTGAAAACCCGGGCCCCATCCGGCCGGAGCAGTTCTTC; CDR3 protein: CASSENPGPIRPEQFF